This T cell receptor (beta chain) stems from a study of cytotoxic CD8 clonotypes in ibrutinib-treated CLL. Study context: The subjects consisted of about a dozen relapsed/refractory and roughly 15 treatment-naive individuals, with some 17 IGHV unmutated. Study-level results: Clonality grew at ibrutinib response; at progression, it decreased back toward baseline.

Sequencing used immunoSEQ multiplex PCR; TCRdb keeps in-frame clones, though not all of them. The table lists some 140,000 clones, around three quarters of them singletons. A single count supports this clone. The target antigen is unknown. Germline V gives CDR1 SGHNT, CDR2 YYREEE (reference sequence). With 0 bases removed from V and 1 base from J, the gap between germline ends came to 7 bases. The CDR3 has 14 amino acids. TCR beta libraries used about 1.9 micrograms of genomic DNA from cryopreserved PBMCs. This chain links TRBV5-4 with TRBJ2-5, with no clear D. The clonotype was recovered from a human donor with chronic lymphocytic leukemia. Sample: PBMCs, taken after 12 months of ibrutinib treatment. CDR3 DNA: TGTGCCAGCAGCTTGGCTCAGCTCCAAGAGACCCAGTACTTC. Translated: CASSLAQLQETQYF.